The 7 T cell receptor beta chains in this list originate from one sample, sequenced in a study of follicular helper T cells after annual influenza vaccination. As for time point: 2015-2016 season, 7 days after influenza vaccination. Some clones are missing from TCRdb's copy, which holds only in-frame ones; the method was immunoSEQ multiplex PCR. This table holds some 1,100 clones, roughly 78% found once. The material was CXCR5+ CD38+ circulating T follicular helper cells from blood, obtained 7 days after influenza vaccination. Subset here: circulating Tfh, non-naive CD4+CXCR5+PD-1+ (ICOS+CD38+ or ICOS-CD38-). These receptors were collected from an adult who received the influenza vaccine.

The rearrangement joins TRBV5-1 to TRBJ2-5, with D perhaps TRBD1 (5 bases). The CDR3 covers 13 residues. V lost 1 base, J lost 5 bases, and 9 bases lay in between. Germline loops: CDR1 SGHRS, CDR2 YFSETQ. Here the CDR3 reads CASSLQGIETQYF. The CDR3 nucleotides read TGCGCCAGCAGCTTGCAGGGTATTGAGACCCAGTACTTC.

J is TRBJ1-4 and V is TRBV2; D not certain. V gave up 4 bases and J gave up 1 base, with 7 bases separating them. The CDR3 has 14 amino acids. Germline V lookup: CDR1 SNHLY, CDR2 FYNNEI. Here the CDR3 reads CASSGRGTNEKLFF. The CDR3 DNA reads TGTGCCAGCAGTGGCAGAGGAACTAATGAAAAACTGTTTTTT.

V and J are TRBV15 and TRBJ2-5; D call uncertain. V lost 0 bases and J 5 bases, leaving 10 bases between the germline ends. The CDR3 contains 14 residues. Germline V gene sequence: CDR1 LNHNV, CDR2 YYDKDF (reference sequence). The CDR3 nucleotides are TGTGCCACCAGCAGAGAAACAAAAAGGGAGACCCAGTACTTC. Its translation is CATSRETKRETQYF.

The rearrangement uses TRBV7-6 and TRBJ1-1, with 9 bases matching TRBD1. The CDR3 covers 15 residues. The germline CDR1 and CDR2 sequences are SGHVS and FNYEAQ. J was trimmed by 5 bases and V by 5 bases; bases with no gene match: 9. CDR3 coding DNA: TGTGCCAGCAGCGCCCAACAGGGGGCTTGGACTGAAGCTTTCTTT. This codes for CASSAQQGAWTEAFF.

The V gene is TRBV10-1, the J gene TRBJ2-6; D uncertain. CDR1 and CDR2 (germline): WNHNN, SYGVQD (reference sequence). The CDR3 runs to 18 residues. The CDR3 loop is CPAVWAKDRTSRANVLTF. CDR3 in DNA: TGCCCAGCAGTCTGGGCCAAAGATCGCACAAGTCGGGCCAACGTCCTGACTTTC.

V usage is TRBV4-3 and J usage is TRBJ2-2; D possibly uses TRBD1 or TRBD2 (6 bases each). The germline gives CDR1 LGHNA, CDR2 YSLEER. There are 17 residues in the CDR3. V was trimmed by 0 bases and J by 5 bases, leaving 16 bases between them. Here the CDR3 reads CASSQESGRGGTGELFF. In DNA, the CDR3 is TGCGCCAGCAGCCAAGAATCTGGCAGGGGAGGAACCGGGGAGCTGTTTTTT.

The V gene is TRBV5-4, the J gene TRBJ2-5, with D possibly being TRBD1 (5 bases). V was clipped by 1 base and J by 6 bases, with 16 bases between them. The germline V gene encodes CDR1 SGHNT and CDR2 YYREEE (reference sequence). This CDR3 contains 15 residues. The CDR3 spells CASSLPLGARQTQYF. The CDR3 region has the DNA TGTGCCAGCAGCTTGCCGTTAGGGGCAAGACAGACCCAGTACTTC.